Below, one T cell receptor beta chain is given with its context. Per the germline V gene, CDR1 is SGHRS and CDR2 is YFSETQ. The CDR3 is 16 residues long. V was clipped by 5 bases and J by 0 bases; unmatched bases: 8. This specimen comes from a study of blood T cell repertoires in COVID-19. Whole-study context: The samples span acute and convalescent COVID-19 from the United States, Italy and Spain. PBMCs, B-cell-depleted T cells, or T cells were the source of the cDNA or gDNA that made up the material.

How the authors handled the data: Amplification with reference gene primers provided the estimates of nucleated cell counts. Assay used: immunoSEQ multiplex PCR; TCRdb lists only in-frame clones, some missing. From that table come the V and J calls and clone size; the DNA was used to work out D and trimming. In the table there are 150,000 to 200,000 clones, approximately 89% of which are singletons. In assigning cohorts, the study relied on participant-reported clinical history. Specimen: PBMCs or T cells enriched from blood (not recorded which). The chain is built from TRBV5-1 and TRBJ2-7; TRBD2 matches at 10 bases. The clonotype comes from a middle-aged woman with acute COVID-19. CDR3 nucleotide sequence: TGCGCCAGCAGTGTGACCGGGACTAGCGACTCCTACGAGCAGTACTTC. This gives the protein CASSVTGTSDSYEQYF.